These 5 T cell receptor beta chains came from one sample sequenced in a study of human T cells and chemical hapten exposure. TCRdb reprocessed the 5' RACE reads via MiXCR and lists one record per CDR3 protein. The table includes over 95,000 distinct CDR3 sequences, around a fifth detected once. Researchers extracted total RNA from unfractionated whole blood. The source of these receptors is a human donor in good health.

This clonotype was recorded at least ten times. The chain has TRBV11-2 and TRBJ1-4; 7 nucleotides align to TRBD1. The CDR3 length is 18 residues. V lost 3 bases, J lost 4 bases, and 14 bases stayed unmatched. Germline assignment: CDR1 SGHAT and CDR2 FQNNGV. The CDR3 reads CASSLSRRGRENNEKLFF. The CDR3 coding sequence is TGTGCCAGCAGCTTGTCCCGAAGGGGGCGCGAGAATAATGAAAAACTGTTTTTT. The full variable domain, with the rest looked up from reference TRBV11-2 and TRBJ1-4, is EAGVAQSPRYKIIEKRQSVAFWCNPISGHATLYWYQQILGQGPKLLIQFQNNGVVDDSQLPKDRFSAERLKGVDSTLKIQPAKLEDSAVYLCASSLSRRGRENNEKLFFGSGTQLSVL.

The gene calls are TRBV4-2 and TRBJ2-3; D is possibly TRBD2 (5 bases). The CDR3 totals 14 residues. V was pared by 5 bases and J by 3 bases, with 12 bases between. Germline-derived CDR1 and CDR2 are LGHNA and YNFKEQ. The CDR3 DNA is TGTGCCAGCAGCGGACTGAGTGTGACAGATACGCAGTATTTT. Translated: CASSGLSVTDTQYF.

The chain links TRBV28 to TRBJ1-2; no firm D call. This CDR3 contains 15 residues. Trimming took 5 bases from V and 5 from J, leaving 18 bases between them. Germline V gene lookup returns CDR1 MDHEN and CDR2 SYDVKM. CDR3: CASSPEGRAGYGYTF. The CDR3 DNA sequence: TGTGCCAGCAGTCCCGAGGGTCGCGCGGGGTATGGCTACACCTTC.

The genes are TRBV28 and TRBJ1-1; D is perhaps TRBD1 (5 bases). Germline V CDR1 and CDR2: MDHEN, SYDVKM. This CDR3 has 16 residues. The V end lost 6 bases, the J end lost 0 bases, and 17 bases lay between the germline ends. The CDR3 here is CASSHRGAGMNTEAFF. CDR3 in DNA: TGTGCCAGCAGCCATAGAGGGGCGGGGATGAACACTGAAGCTTTCTTT.

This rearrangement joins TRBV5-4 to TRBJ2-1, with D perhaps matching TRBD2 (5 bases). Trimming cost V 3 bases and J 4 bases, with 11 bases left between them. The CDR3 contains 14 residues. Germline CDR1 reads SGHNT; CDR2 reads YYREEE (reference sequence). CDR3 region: CASSSRDQYNEQFF. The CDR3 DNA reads TGTGCCAGCAGCTCCCGGGATCAATACAATGAGCAGTTCTTC.